A single sample gave rise to the 14 T cell receptor beta chains below, sequenced in a study of identical twins. One entry per CDR3 protein, called by TCRdb with MiXCR from the 5' RACE reads. The sample lists more than 1.5 million distinct CDR3 sequences; 25% to 35% were seen once. Sequenced sample: cord blood. The source of these receptors is a newborn girl in good health.

The rearrangement uses TRBV2 and TRBJ1-5, with D possibly TRBD1 on 6 matching bases. CDR1 is SNHLY and CDR2 is FYNNEI in the germline V gene. The CDR3 totals 13 residues. CDR3 loop: CAGGVMRHQPQHF. CDR3 coding DNA: TGTGCAGGGGGGGTAATGAGGCATCAGCCCCAGCATTTT.

V gene TRBV30 combines with J gene TRBJ2-3; 10 bases line up with TRBD2. The ends lost 2 bases at V and 2 bases at J; junction bases unmatched: 7. This CDR3 comprises 16 residues. CDR1 is GTSNPN, CDR2 SVGIG, per germline (reference sequence). The DNA of the CDR3 is TGTGCCTGGAGTAGCCCAGCGGGGGGGATCACAGATACGCAGTATTTT. Protein product: CAWSSPAGGITDTQYF. The full variable domain, with the rest looked up from reference TRBV30 and TRBJ2-3, is SQTIHQWPATLVQPVGSPLSLECTVEGTSNPNLYWYRQAAGRGLQLLFYSVGIGQISSEVPQNLSASRPQDRQFILSSKKLLLSDSGFYLCAWSSPAGGITDTQYFGPGTRLTVL.

As to this clonotype: One end of the junction fails to match germline, which may point to a read error. V and J are TRBV10-3 and TRBJ2-4; unclear D gene. This CDR3 comprises 15 residues. The germline CDR1 and CDR2 sequences are ENHRY and SYGVKD. CDR3 DNA sequence: TGTGCCAGCAGTAACGACCTACTGGCCAAAAACATTCAGTACTTC. Translating it yields CASSNDLLAKNIQYF.

This clonotype was detected only a few times. This chain joins TRBV20-1 and TRBJ1-2; perhaps TRBD1 as D (5 bases). V gave up 4 bases and J gave up 10 bases, with 22 bases separating them. The V gene's germline CDR1 is DFQATT and CDR2 SNEGSKA (reference sequence). CDR3 length equals 14 residues. The CDR3 DNA is TGCAGTGCTACGGGACGGTCCCCTATGAGAGACTACACCTTC. This encodes CSATGRSPMRDYTF.

The V call is TRBV7-2, the J call TRBJ2-4, with 14 positions matching TRBD2. Losses at the gene ends were 4 bases for V and 8 bases for J; bases not matched to a gene: 7. The CDR3 length is 16 residues. The germline V gene has CDR1 SGHTA and CDR2 FQGNSA. CDR3 nucleotides: TGTGCCAGCAGCTCGGGGACTAGCGGGAGTGTAGACATTCAGTACTTC. Translation: CASSSGTSGSVDIQYF.

Comments on this clonotype: A much more abundant neighbour one base away suggests this may be a read error. The DNA of the CDR3 is TGCAGTGCTAGAGGGGACGGTAACTATGGCTACACCTTC. This codes for CSARGDGNYGYTF. The chain combines TRBV20-1 with TRBJ1-2, with D possibly matching TRBD1 (5 bases). V gave up 1 base and J gave up 1 base, with 7 bases separating them. CDR3 length: 13 residues. Germline CDR1 DFQATT, CDR2 SNEGSKA (reference sequence).

The chain has TRBV10-1 and TRBJ2-7, with 9 bases aligning to TRBD1. After removal of 5 bases from V and 5 bases from J, the junction contained 10 bases not matched to a gene. Germline V gives CDR1 WNHNN, CDR2 SYGVQD (reference sequence). The length of the CDR3 is 15 residues. This CDR3 is CASSSPDRGIHEQYF. In nucleotides, the CDR3 is TGCGCCAGCAGTTCACCGGACAGGGGCATCCACGAGCAGTACTTC.

This clonotype appeared a few times. This rearrangement joins TRBV27 to TRBJ2-1; 7 bases fit TRBD2. Germline CDR1 MNHEY, CDR2 SMNVEV (reference sequence). The junction had 7 bases not matched to a gene; V was cut back by 5 bases and J by 9 bases. The CDR3 spans 13 residues. CDR3 nucleotides: TGTGCCAGCAGTCCGCGGGAGTCTTTTGAGCAGTTCTTC. Protein product: CASSPRESFEQFF.

V is TRBV5-6 and J is TRBJ2-3, with TRBD2 matching over 12 bases. CDR1 and CDR2 (germline): SGHDT, YYEEEE. After removal of 4 bases from V and 6 bases from J, the junction contained 9 bases not matched to a gene. The length of the CDR3 is 16 residues. CDR3 sequence (DNA): TGTGCCAGCAGCCGGACTAGCGGGATTAAAGGGGATACGCAGTATTTT. Its protein is CASSRTSGIKGDTQYF.

This rearrangement joins TRBV7-2 to TRBJ2-1; 10 bases line up with TRBD2. Germline assignment: CDR1 SGHTA and CDR2 FQGNSA. The CDR3 has 17 residues. Trimming removed 1 base from V and 2 bases from J; junction bases left unmatched: 5. CDR3 in amino acids: CASSLGSGTSAYNEQFF. The CDR3 DNA reads as TGTGCCAGCAGCTTAGGTTCCGGGACTAGCGCCTACAATGAGCAGTTCTTC.

In the case of this clonotype: A clone one base away is much larger, so this may be a read error. CDR3 nucleotides: TGTGCCGGCAGCACGCTAAAGGAGCCATATGAAAAACTGTTTTTT. Translating it yields CAGSTLKEPYEKLFF. The chain links TRBV11-2 to TRBJ1-4; no reliable D call. The germline gives CDR1 SGHAT, CDR2 FQNNGV. The CDR3 has 15 amino acids.

The V gene is TRBV7-2, the J gene TRBJ2-1; 10 nucleotides line up with TRBD2. CDR1 and CDR2 (germline): SGHTA, FQGNSA. The CDR3 runs 14 residues. With 4 bases clipped from V and 7 bases from J, the junction kept 4 bases outside the gene matches. Here the CDR3 reads CASSWGLARNEQFF. The CDR3 DNA is TGTGCCAGCAGCTGGGGACTAGCGAGGAATGAGCAGTTCTTC.

The chain couples TRBV24-1 to TRBJ2-1, with D possibly being TRBD2 (5 bases). V gave up 2 bases and J gave up 3 bases, with 10 bases separating them. The germline V gene has CDR1 KGHDR and CDR2 SFDVKD. This CDR3 has 15 amino acids. The CDR3 loop reads CATSDYREIYNEQFF. CDR3 coding DNA: TGTGCCACCAGTGATTACCGGGAAATCTACAATGAGCAGTTCTTC.

This clonotype was detected a few times. The chain combines TRBV9 with TRBJ2-2; perhaps TRBD2 as D (6 bases). Trimming removed 0 bases from V and 1 base from J, with 10 bases in between. Germline-derived CDR1 and CDR2 are SGDLS and YYNGEE. CDR3 length equals 16 residues. CDR3 DNA: TGTGCCAGCAGCGTAGGTGTGGGAGGGAACACCGGGGAGCTGTTTTTT. Amino acids: CASSVGVGGNTGELFF.